This T cell receptor (beta chain) was found in a study of cytomegalovirus exposure and HLA in healthy donors. The wider study: Out of 398 genotyped donors, 81% belonged to the Caucasian-associated ancestry cluster.

There are a few counts of this clone. In the PCR, 60 Vbeta and 13 Jbeta primers were used. Produced via immunoSEQ multiplex PCR; TCRdb's table is partial and in-frame only. The data contain under 140,000 clones, around 80% of them singletons. The source material was PBMCs. The TCR was taken from a man between 25 and 39 years old in good health and CMV-seropositive.

The CDR3 nucleotides are TGCGCCAGCAGCCCAACCGGGACAGCGAACACTGAAGCTTTCTTT. Protein: CASSPTGTANTEAFF. The chain has TRBV5-1 and TRBJ1-1, with 7 bases that match TRBD1. V lost 4 bases and J lost 1; bases outside the gene matches: 7. Germline assignment: CDR1 SGHRS and CDR2 YFSETQ. CDR3 length equals 15 residues.